These T cell receptor beta chains were read from a single sample in a study of T cells expressing NK-cell markers. TCRdb reprocessed the 5' RACE reads and stores each CDR3 protein as one record, lacking DNA. This table lists almost 450,000 distinct CDR3 sequences. The sample comprised blood T cells: a sorted CD56 or NKG2C T cell subset, CD4+ or CD8+ T cells, or bulk PBMC T cells (not recorded which). The receptor source for this set is a woman between 18 and 69 years old in good health. Each CDR3 is given with its conserved first and last residue.

J gene	V gene	CDR3 protein
TRBJ2-7	TRBV11-2	CASSFLAGGIEQYF
TRBJ2-5	TRBV20-1	CSARTSQETQYF
TRBJ2-1	TRBV2	CASREDHERFF
TRBJ2-6	TRBV5-6	CASSTTGQYVAGANVLTF
TRBJ1-6	TRBV10-3	CAISGSESSYNSPLHF
TRBJ1-2	TRBV5-6	CASSLGAGGGYTF
TRBJ2-5	TRBV12-3/TRBV12-4	CASSSWGETQYF
TRBJ1-1	TRBV20-1	CSARNGNLEAFF
TRBJ2-5	TRBV7-9	CASSLAQGQGFETQYF
TRBJ2-3	TRBV29-1	CSDGAAGPDTQYF
TRBJ1-5	TRBV7-2	CASSSTGEGNQPQHF
TRBJ2-5	TRBV6-6	CASSYRQKETQYF
TRBJ1-1	TRBV5-4	CASRPTTGVYTEAFF
TRBJ1-1	TRBV2	CASTRTGSFTEAFF
TRBJ1-5	TRBV28	CASSPGTGLLQPQHF
TRBJ1-5	TRBV20-1	CSATGDGNQPQHF
TRBJ1-6	TRBV12-3/TRBV12-4	CASSLGQGRSPLHF
TRBJ2-7	TRBV7-2	CASRLGGSYEQYF
TRBJ2-7	TRBV5-1	CASSQGNYEQYF
TRBJ2-2	TRBV12-3/TRBV12-4	CATIREHRPNTGELFF
TRBJ2-7	TRBV19	CASSTRTGDEQYF
TRBJ2-3	TRBV24-1	CATSDPPTSGLTDTQYF
TRBJ2-1	TRBV20-1	CSARDRLAGPINEQFF
TRBJ1-2	TRBV7-6	CASSPLGLYGYTF
TRBJ2-1	TRBV7-2	CASTLTGDSYNEQFF
TRBJ1-4	TRBV18	CASSPGMLSTNEKLFF
TRBJ2-1	TRBV9	CASNPGEVGGYNEQFF
TRBJ2-4	TRBV12-5	CASGLGQGNIQYF
TRBJ1-1	TRBV20-1	CSASRGGADAFF
TRBJ1-6	TRBV11-2	CASSLGYNSPLHF
TRBJ1-5	TRBV12-3/TRBV12-4	CASSFGGGRNQPQHF
TRBJ2-3	TRBV5-5	CASSSSGTGGWDTQYF
TRBJ2-1	TRBV5-1	CASYTEGGYNEQFF
TRBJ2-5	TRBV3-1	CASSPWGVAGETQYF
TRBJ2-3	TRBV10-3	CAITAGQGSTDTQYF
TRBJ2-1	TRBV15	CATSRQPGLAGLHEQFF
TRBJ2-2	TRBV7-3	CASSLTAGAAGELFF